Shown below are 28 T cell receptor beta chains from a single sample sequenced in a study of early T cells in non-severe SARS-CoV-2 infection. A single record per CDR3 protein comes from TCRdb applying MiXCR to the 5' RACE reads. The repertoire holds 20,000 to 25,000 distinct CDR3 sequences, with less than 5% as singletons. Sequencing was done on a sample of whole blood. These receptors all come from an adult who was a healthcare worker with PCR-confirmed SARS-CoV-2 infection or an uninfected control (not recorded which).

This clonotype has only a few counts. This chain joins TRBV29-1 and TRBJ2-7; TRBD1 matches 11 bases. Looked up from germline, CDR1 is SQVTM and CDR2 is ANQGSEA. CDR3 length: 14 amino acids. J lost 4 bases, V lost 5 bases, and 7 bases had no gene match. The CDR3 DNA reads as TGCAGCGTTAGACTTAGGGACAGGGGGTACGAGCAGTACTTC. Translation: CSVRLRDRGYEQYF.

This clonotype was detected ten times or more. The chain joins TRBV6-1 to TRBJ2-1; 11 bases match TRBD2. Trimming at V came to 7 bases and at J to 3 bases, leaving 5 bases not matched to a gene. The CDR3 loop spans 15 amino acids. Germline V gene data show CDR1 as MNHNS and CDR2 as SASEGT. The CDR3 spells CASMRTSGLYNEQFF. Here the CDR3 DNA reads TGTGCCAGCATGAGGACTAGCGGGCTCTACAATGAGCAGTTCTTC.

This clonotype was seen repeatedly, ten times or more. The chain joins TRBV6-5 to TRBJ1-1; possibly TRBD1 for D (5 bases). Germline V gene sequence: CDR1 MNHEY, CDR2 SVGAGI. The V end lost 6 bases, the J end lost 8 bases, and 19 bases lay between the germline ends. The length of the CDR3 is 14 residues. CDR3 coding DNA: TGTGCCAGCAGACCCCGGGGCGAAGGCCAGGAAGCTTTCTTT. Its translation is CASRPRGEGQEAFF.

The chain recombines TRBV27 with TRBJ2-5; D might be TRBD2 (5 bases). The germline gives CDR1 MNHEY, CDR2 SMNVEV (reference sequence). Deletions cut 4 bases from V and 12 bases from J, with 12 bases between. The CDR3 contains 11 residues. The CDR3 sequence is CASSSSRREYF. The CDR3 DNA sequence: TGTGCCAGCAGTTCGTCAAGGCGGGAGTACTTC.

A remark on this clonotype: Since a much larger clone is just one base distant, this may be a read error. This chain uses TRBV10-3 with TRBJ2-3; 10 bases agree with TRBD2. The CDR3 spans 17 residues. Germline CDR1 is ENHRY and CDR2 is SYGVKD. The ends lost 6 bases at V and 2 bases at J; junction bases unmatched: 11. DNA of the CDR3: TGTGCCATCAGCACTAGCGGGGATCTAAAAACCACAGATACGCAGTATTTT. Amino acid sequence: CAISTSGDLKTTDTQYF.

As concerns this clonotype: A much more abundant neighbour one base away suggests this may be a read error. The V gene is TRBV12-3 or TRBV12-4, the J gene TRBJ1-6, with TRBD1 matching over 9 bases. V lost 6 bases and J lost 10; bases outside the gene matches: 13. This CDR3 spans 16 amino acids. The CDR3 sequence is CASSSPPGTGQSPLHF. The CDR3 nucleotides are TGTGCCAGCAGCTCCCCGCCCGGGACAGGGCAATCACCCCTCCACTTT.

This clonotype has just a few counts. J is TRBJ2-1 and V is TRBV6-5; 12 bases map to TRBD2. The CDR3 is made up of 17 amino acids. CDR1 MNHEY and CDR2 SVGAGI come from the germline V gene. The V segment lost 0 bases and the J segment 7 bases; nucleotides outside the gene matches: 7. The CDR3 DNA reads as TGTGCCAGCAGTTACTCGGGGGCTAGCGGGAGGGTTAATGAGCAGTTCTTC. Its translation is CASSYSGASGRVNEQFF.

This clonotype has only a few counts. This chain connects TRBV24-1 to TRBJ2-3, with TRBD2 matching over 11 bases. The germline V gene has CDR1 KGHDR and CDR2 SFDVKD. The CDR3 loop spans 16 amino acids. V shed 4 bases, J shed 2 bases, and the junction held 4 bases outside the gene matches. This CDR3 is CATSDRLAGYTDTQYF. CDR3 sequence (DNA): TGTGCCACCAGTGACCGACTAGCGGGATACACAGATACGCAGTATTTT.

The genes are TRBV19 and TRBJ2-1; 11 nucleotides match TRBD2. Germline V lookup: CDR1 LNHDA, CDR2 SQIVND (reference sequence). V was pared by 2 bases and J by 9 bases, with 9 bases of the junction left unmatched. This CDR3 is 16 amino acids long. The CDR3 loop reads CASSINRLAGRSEQFF. As DNA, the CDR3 is TGTGCCAGTAGTATAAATCGACTAGCGGGGCGCAGTGAGCAGTTCTTC.

This clonotype has a handful of counts. V usage is TRBV10-2 and J usage is TRBJ2-3, with a tentative D call TRBD2 (6 bases). This CDR3 comprises 15 residues. Per the germline V gene, CDR1 is WSHSY and CDR2 is SAAADI. Trimming removed 6 bases at V and 3 bases at J, with 16 bases between. The CDR3: CASRDGGWGTDTQYF. Written as DNA, the CDR3 is TGCGCCAGCAGGGACGGGGGTTGGGGAACAGATACGCAGTATTTT.

This rearrangement joins TRBV7-9 to TRBJ2-2; 8 bases map to TRBD2. V was pared by 5 bases and J by 5 bases, with 13 bases of the junction left unmatched. The CDR3 is 17 amino acids. CDR1 is SEHNR and CDR2 is FQNEAQ in the germline V gene (reference sequence). The CDR3 reads CASSQRVAGSLTGELFF. In nucleotides, the CDR3 is TGTGCCAGCAGCCAAAGAGTAGCGGGAAGTCTAACCGGGGAGCTGTTTTTT. The full variable domain, rest sourced from reference TRBV7-9 and TRBJ2-2, is DTGVSQNPRHKITKRGQNVTFRCDPISEHNRLYWYRQTLGQGPEFLTYFQNEAQLEKSRLLSDRFSAERPKGSFSTLEIQRTEQGDSAMYLCASSQRVAGSLTGELFFGEGSRLTVL.

The chain links TRBV6-2 or TRBV6-3 to TRBJ2-6; no reliable D call. There are 15 residues in the CDR3. Trimming left V 7 bases short and J 0 bases short, with 10 bases between. Germline V gene lookup returns CDR1 MNHEY and CDR2 SVGEGT. The CDR3 is CASKPPLSGANVLTF. The CDR3 DNA reads as TGTGCCAGCAAGCCCCCTCTCTCTGGGGCCAACGTCCTGACTTTC.

The table lists this clonotype with many counts. The chain joins TRBV12-3 or TRBV12-4 to TRBJ1-5; no definite D call. The CDR3 spans 14 residues. V lost 6 bases and J 6 bases, leaving 15 bases between the germline ends. CDR3 sequence: CASSQNERGQPQHF. CDR3 nucleotides: TGTGCCAGCAGCCAAAACGAGAGAGGTCAGCCCCAGCATTTT.

This clonotype appeared a few times. The CDR3 DNA reads as TGTGCCAGCAGCACGATGCAGGGCCCCCTTGGACGGTTTCGTGGCACAGATACGCAGTATTTT. This encodes CASSTMQGPLGRFRGTDTQYF. V gene TRBV5-6 combines with J gene TRBJ2-3, with D perhaps TRBD1 (5 bases). Germline V gene lookup returns CDR1 SGHDT and CDR2 YYEEEE. Trimming pared 4 bases from V and 1 base from J, leaving 31 bases between. The CDR3 spans 21 residues. The variable domain in full, with the rest retrieved from reference TRBV5-6 and TRBJ2-3, is DAGVTQSPTHLIKTRGQQVTLRCSPKSGHDTVSWYQQALGQGPQFIFQYYEEEERQRGNFPDRFSGHQFPNYSSELNVNALLLGDSALYLCASSTMQGPLGRFRGTDTQYFGPGTRLTVL.

This clonotype was detected many times. The CDR3: CASSLEEGWATDTQYF. CDR3 sequence (DNA): TGTGCCAGCAGCTTGGAAGAGGGTTGGGCCACAGATACGCAGTATTTT. The chain recombines TRBV5-4 with TRBJ2-3, with D tentatively TRBD2 (5 bases). Germline loops: CDR1 SGHNT, CDR2 YYREEE (reference sequence). V dropped 0 bases and J dropped 2 bases, with 13 bases sitting between them. CDR3 length: 16 amino acids.

Many counts were recorded for this clonotype. The chain combines TRBV7-2 with TRBJ2-1; the D is unclear. Looked up from germline, CDR1 is SGHTA and CDR2 is FQGNSA. The V end was cut by 4 bases, the J end by 4 bases, with 14 bases between. The CDR3 consists of 15 residues. This chain's CDR3 is CASSSKVSLYNEQFF. As DNA, the CDR3 is TGTGCCAGCAGCTCCAAAGTGTCTTTATACAATGAGCAGTTCTTC.

Only a few counts were recorded for this clonotype. The chain links TRBV6-2 or TRBV6-3 to TRBJ2-1, with 11 positions matching TRBD2. The CDR3 is 18 residues long. Unmatched junction bases numbered 13, after V lost 6 bases and J lost 3 bases. Germline loops: CDR1 MNHEY, CDR2 SVGEGT. The CDR3 protein is CASRPDRPLAGGYNEQFF. In nucleotides, the CDR3 is TGTGCCAGCAGACCCGACCGACCTCTAGCGGGAGGCTACAATGAGCAGTTCTTC.

This chain connects TRBV7-2 to TRBJ2-3; the match to TRBD1 covers 7 bases. After removal of 6 bases from V and 2 bases from J, the junction contained 8 bases not matched to a gene. The CDR3 is 15 amino acids. The germline V gene has CDR1 SGHTA and CDR2 FQGNSA. The CDR3 DNA reads TGTGCCAGCAGTGCGAGACAGGGCCACACAGATACGCAGTATTTT. It codes for CASSARQGHTDTQYF.

The table lists this clonotype with a few counts. This chain uses TRBV27 with TRBJ1-1; TRBD1 aligns across 8 bases. V lost 2 bases and J lost 3; bases outside the gene matches: 8. Germline assignment: CDR1 MNHEY and CDR2 SMNVEV (reference sequence). The CDR3 spans 16 residues. CDR3 sequence reads: CASSLLGQGFDTEAFF. CDR3 nucleotide sequence: TGTGCCAGCAGTTTACTAGGACAGGGTTTTGACACTGAAGCTTTCTTT.

This clonotype was found many times. The chain is built from TRBV28 and TRBJ2-1; 7 bases map to TRBD2. The CDR3 has 14 residues. Per germline, CDR1 MDHEN and CDR2 SYDVKM. V trimming: 5 bases; J trimming: 2 bases; junction bases outside the gene matches: 3. CDR3 protein: CASSTSEAYNEQFF. The CDR3 coding sequence is TGTGCCAGCAGTACTAGCGAAGCCTACAATGAGCAGTTCTTC.

The table lists this clonotype with many counts. CDR3 coding DNA: TGTGCCAGCAGCTTAGGAGGACTAGCGGGATTAAGGCAGTACTTC. As protein: CASSLGGLAGLRQYF. The chain carries TRBV7-6 and TRBJ2-7; 12 nucleotides line up with TRBD2. CDR1 is SGHVS, CDR2 FNYEAQ, per germline. The CDR3 contains 15 residues. V trimming: 1 base; J trimming: 9 bases; junction bases outside the gene matches: 7.

This clonotype was recorded many times. The CDR3 sequence: CASSLAGTENSPLHF. The CDR3 DNA reads as TGTGCCAGCAGCTTAGCGGGGACAGAGAATTCACCCCTCCACTTT. This chain connects TRBV7-9 to TRBJ1-6, with 7 bases aligning to TRBD1. Trimming took 0 bases from V and 7 from J; bases not matched to a gene: 3. Germline V gives CDR1 SEHNR, CDR2 FQNEAQ (reference sequence). CDR3 length: 15 amino acids.

In this sample, this clonotype turned up many times. For the CDR3, the DNA is TGTGCCAGCAGCTTACGTCACGGACAGCAAGAGACCCAGTACTTC. Its protein is CASSLRHGQQETQYF. The V gene is TRBV11-1, the J gene TRBJ2-5; tentative D call: TRBD1 (6 bases). This CDR3 is 15 amino acids long. The germline V and J ends were trimmed by 2 bases and 2 bases, with 12 bases remaining between them. Germline CDR1 reads SGHAT; CDR2 reads FQDESV (reference sequence). The full variable domain, its missing parts supplied by reference TRBV11-1 and TRBJ2-5, is EAEVAQSPRYKITEKSQAVAFWCDPISGHATLYWYRQILGQGPELLVQFQDESVVDDSQLPKDRFSAERLKGVDSTLKIQPAELGDSAMYLCASSLRHGQQETQYFGPGTRLLVL.

This clonotype was observed many times. This chain links TRBV20-1 with TRBJ2-7, with D possibly being TRBD2 (6 bases). Deletions cut 1 base from V and 2 bases from J, with 15 bases between. Germline loops: CDR1 DFQATT, CDR2 SNEGSKA (reference sequence). CDR3 length equals 15 residues. The CDR3 protein is CSARGPGGGTYEQYF. The CDR3 DNA reads as TGCAGTGCTAGAGGCCCCGGGGGTGGGACCTACGAGCAGTACTTC.

This clonotype was counted a few times. The rearrangement uses TRBV4-1 and TRBJ2-2; D is unclear. Trimming stripped 1 base from V and 4 bases from J, with 13 bases between. CDR1 is MGHRA and CDR2 is YSYEKL in the germline V gene. The CDR3 length is 16 residues. CDR3 residues: CASSQGRADGTGELFF. The CDR3 region has the DNA TGCGCCAGCAGCCAAGGTCGTGCCGATGGCACCGGGGAGCTGTTTTTT.

This clonotype was detected a few times. The rearrangement uses TRBV28 and TRBJ2-1; D remains unclear. V lost 3 bases to trimming and J lost 12 bases, with 15 bases between them. Germline values: CDR1 MDHEN, CDR2 SYDVKM. The CDR3 length is 13 residues. CDR3 nucleotides: TGTGCCAGCAGTTTCCAGGACCACCCGGCGCAGTTCTTC. Amino acid sequence: CASSFQDHPAQFF.

Ten or more counts support this clonotype. The V call is TRBV7-2, the J call TRBJ1-1, with D unresolved. The germline V gene has CDR1 SGHTA and CDR2 FQGNSA. V shed 3 bases and J shed 0 bases, with 8 bases lying between them. CDR3 length: 14 amino acids. This CDR3 reads CASSFSRLNTEAFF. For the CDR3, the DNA is TGTGCCAGCAGCTTTAGCAGGTTGAACACTGAAGCTTTCTTT. Full variable domain (missing parts from reference TRBV7-2 and TRBJ1-1): GAGVSQSPSNKVTEKGKDVELRCDPISGHTALYWYRQSLGQGLEFLIYFQGNSAPDKSGLPSDRFSAERTGGSVSTLTIQRTQQEDSAVYLCASSFSRLNTEAFFGQGTRLTVV.

The chain is built from TRBV4-2 and TRBJ2-7; no reliable D call. The CDR3 extends over 15 amino acids. Germline V lookup: CDR1 LGHNA, CDR2 YNFKEQ. V lost 3 bases and J 2 bases, leaving 14 bases between the germline ends. The CDR3 is CASSQELPQAYEQYF. As DNA, the CDR3 is TGTGCCAGCAGCCAGGAACTACCTCAGGCCTACGAGCAGTACTTC.